The rows below give T cell receptor beta chains drawn from one sample of a study of siplizumab effects on memory and regulatory T cells. The repertoire was sequenced with immunoSEQ multiplex PCR; TCRdb's copy has only in-frame clones and lacks some. The data show about 94,000 clones, 94% seen once. Sequencing was carried out using non-Treg CD4+ T cells sorted from blood. The source is a human donor in good health. The CDR3 runs from the conserved cysteine through the conserved F or W. The D gene is left open where the match is weak.

j_gene,v_gene,d_gene,CDR3aa
TRBJ2-3,TRBV5-1,NA,CASSLDTDTQYF
TRBJ1-1,TRBV11-2,NA,CASSLNGAPAEAFF
TRBJ1-2,TRBV5-4,TRBD1,CASSPTGTDDVTF
TRBJ1-2,TRBV6-1,NA,CASSKFNYGYTF
TRBJ1-2,TRBV5-4,TRBD1,CASSPRDRESYTF
TRBJ2-5,TRBV11-3,TRBD2,CASSKAGSIGGGRVETQYF
TRBJ2-1,TRBV7-9,TRBD2,CASIPGLAYNEQFF
TRBJ2-5,TRBV5-5,NA,CASSPAVLGPVGETQYF
TRBJ2-7,TRBV7-2,NA,CASSLPNPVGEQYF
TRBJ2-7,TRBV27,NA,CASSLAPDTTYEQYF
TRBJ1-1,TRBV5-4,NA,CASSLQSNTEAFF
TRBJ2-1,TRBV5-1,NA,CASSLVRGQSYNEQFF
TRBJ2-7,TRBV7-2,TRBD2,CASSLSRLAGGKEQYF
TRBJ2-5,TRBV5-1,NA,CASSLAAGETQETQYF
TRBJ2-3,TRBV9,TRBD2,CASSPGLAGGVWTDTQYF
TRBJ2-1,TRBV19,TRBD2,CASSIAGGVNEQFF
TRBJ1-2,TRBV28,TRBD1,CASRTGVNYGYTF
TRBJ1-4,TRBV9,TRBD1,CASSVGQGIEKLFF
TRBJ1-1,TRBV7-3,NA,CASSFRTEDTEASF
TRBJ2-7,TRBV6-1,NA,CASSRQVMYEQYF
TRBJ2-7,TRBV5-8,TRBD1,CASSLVRQGGYEQYF
TRBJ1-5,TRBV6-4,TRBD1,CASRDRDYQPQHF
TRBJ1-2,TRBV27,TRBD1,CASSKDRGLGYTF
TRBJ1-6,TRBV5-1,TRBD1,CASSWGQGTNSPLHF
TRBJ2-7,TRBV7-2,NA,CASSRQGGSYEQYF
TRBJ1-5,TRBV4-1,TRBD1,CASSQVATGDGQPQHF
TRBJ1-2,TRBV5-1,TRBD1,CASSWRGQRLLGYGYTF
TRBJ1-6,TRBV6-6,NA,CASRLPGHSPLHF
TRBJ2-2,TRBV19,NA,CASSIGGRSSGELFF
TRBJ2-3,TRBV2,NA,CASSSRGEDTQYF
TRBJ2-1,TRBV11-3,NA,CASSLDLSGVPHEQFF
TRBJ1-1,TRBV25-1,NA,CASSEEWVSTEAFF
TRBJ2-3,TRBV11-2,NA,CASSLVGTLADTQYF
TRBJ2-2,TRBV29-1,TRBD1,CSVGQGVTGVGDTGELFF
TRBJ2-2,TRBV13,TRBD2,CASSHSGGATGELFF
TRBJ1-3,TRBV9,NA,CASSVTAGQSGNTIYF
TRBJ2-1,TRBV7-9,NA,CASSRSTEDEQFF
TRBJ1-1,TRBV7-9,NA,CASSPTENTEAFF
TRBJ1-3,TRBV30,NA,CAWRGSGNTIYF
TRBJ2-3,TRBV14,TRBD2,CASSRSGGVDTQYF
TRBJ1-1,TRBV25-1,TRBD1,CASTDRAGEAFF
TRBJ2-1,TRBV6-1,NA,CASSGGSGTGREQFF
TRBJ2-7,TRBV2,NA,CASSPLSYEQYF
TRBJ1-5,TRBV6-6,NA,CASSYREFEPQHF
TRBJ2-5,TRBV15,TRBD2,CATSSGGVQETQYF
TRBJ1-1,TRBV9,TRBD1,CASSPRQGTNTEAFF
TRBJ2-7,TRBV30,NA,CAWSLTGYEQYF
TRBJ2-1,TRBV18,TRBD2,CASSPRVAGGAVNEQFF
TRBJ2-5,TRBV7-9,TRBD1,CASSPYGQGPRETQYF
NA,TRBV27,TRBD1,CASRYGTGGYEQYF
TRBJ2-5,TRBV9,NA,CASSPWTEDGETQYF
TRBJ1-1,TRBV7-3,TRBD1,CASSVGTGNTEAFF
TRBJ1-6,TRBV21-1,NA,CASSSPKGLLPSPLHF
TRBJ2-1,TRBV12-5,NA,CASAYNEQFF
TRBJ1-1,TRBV10-3,NA,CAIRFTENTEAFF
TRBJ2-3,TRBV7-2,TRBD2,CASSVTSGGNTDTQYF